This paragraph covers one T cell receptor beta chain sequence. At least 6 micrograms of total RNA were extracted per sample. Then a second PCR, running about 6 to 12 cycles, was carried out with a sample-barcoded 5' primer and a J-beta primer mix. TCRdb re-analysed the 5' RACE reads in MiXCR, keeping a single row per CDR3 protein. The sample holds about 1.5 million distinct CDR3 sequences, 35% to 45% seen once. The CDR3 covers 16 residues. Germline trimming cut 5 bases from V and 9 bases from J; bases unmatched to any gene: 13. Germline CDR1 LGHNA, CDR2 YNFKEQ. The sample originates from a study of blood T cells in healthy people across ages.

The genes are TRBV4-2 and TRBJ2-3; 11 bases fit TRBD2. The clonotype comes from a woman under 30 in good health. The sequenced sample was blood. The CDR3 bases are TGTGCCAGCAGCAACCTACTAGCGGGAGTTGGAGAAACGCAGTATTTT. Translation gives CASSNLLAGVGETQYF.